Each of the 28 T cell receptor beta chains below was sequenced from the same sample in a study of cytomegalovirus exposure and HLA in healthy donors. 60 Vbeta and 13 Jbeta primers were used in PCR. The protocol was immunoSEQ multiplex PCR, while the TCRdb copy is restricted to in-frame clones and leaves out a portion. The sample shows about 150,000 clones, 81% of them seen only once. Sequencing was carried out using PBMCs. These receptors originate from a man aged 50 or older in good health and CMV-seropositive.

The J gene is TRBJ1-1, the V gene TRBV5-1, with 11 bases identical to TRBD1. This CDR3 comprises 16 residues. Germline values: CDR1 SGHRS, CDR2 YFSETQ. The junction had 8 bases not matched to a gene; V was cut back by 1 base and J by 6 bases. This CDR3 reads CASSLRSPGQGAEAFF. The CDR3 DNA reads TGCGCCAGCAGCTTGAGATCCCCGGGACAGGGGGCTGAAGCTTTCTTT. Full variable domain (rest looked up from reference TRBV5-1 and TRBJ1-1): KAGVTQTPRYLIKTRGQQVTLSCSPISGHRSVSWYQQTPGQGLQFLFEYFSETQRNKGNFPGRFSGRQFSNSRSEMNVSTLELGDSALYLCASSLRSPGQGAEAFFGQGTRLTVV.

This clone was found once. This rearrangement joins TRBV7-6 to TRBJ2-6; possibly TRBD2 for D (6 bases). Trimming removed 5 bases from V and 4 bases from J, with 21 bases in between. Germline V gene sequence: CDR1 SGHVS, CDR2 FNYEAQ. The CDR3 sequence is 18 residues long. CDR3: CASSPRRGGGSGANVLTF. CDR3 coding DNA: TGTGCCAGCAGCCCCCGGAGGGGCGGTGGCTCAGGGGCCAACGTCCTGACTTTC.

As regards this clone: Other DNA sequences within the sample encode an identical CDR3. This chain uses TRBV18 with TRBJ1-5; D may be TRBD1 (5 bases). The CDR3 is 13 amino acids. With 2 bases removed from V and 5 bases from J, the gap between germline ends came to 7 bases. Germline CDR1 is KGHSH and CDR2 is LQKENI. This CDR3 is CASSPAGDQPQHF. The CDR3 region has the DNA TGTGCCAGCTCACCAGCGGGGGATCAGCCCCAGCATTTT.

DNA for the CDR3: TGTGCCAGCAGCCTGAGCACGCATAGCGTCTTATACGAGCAGTACTTC. Protein sequence: CASSLSTHSVLYEQYF. V usage is TRBV5-4 and J usage is TRBJ2-7, with D perhaps TRBD2 (5 bases). Trimming cost V 4 bases and J 4 bases, with 21 bases left between them. This CDR3 is built from 16 residues. Germline-derived CDR1 and CDR2 are SGHNT and YYREEE (reference sequence). Together with reference TRBV5-4 and TRBJ2-7, the CDR3 gives the full variable domain: ETGVTQSPTHLIKTRGQQVTLRCSSQSGHNTVSWYQQALGQGPQFIFQYYREEENGRGNFPPRFSGLQFPNYSSELNVNALELDDSALYLCASSLSTHSVLYEQYFGPGTRLTVT.

The chain employs TRBV27 and TRBJ2-2; the D gene is possibly TRBD1 (5 bases). V lost 5 bases and J lost 3, with 10 bases in between. The V gene's germline CDR1 is MNHEY and CDR2 SMNVEV (reference sequence). The CDR3 is 14 amino acids. DNA for the CDR3: TGTGCCAGCAGTCCCATGACAGACACCGGGGAGCTGTTTTTT. Protein product: CASSPMTDTGELFF.

The V and J genes are TRBV28 and TRBJ2-1; 8 bases map to TRBD2. Germline V gene data show CDR1 as MDHEN and CDR2 as SYDVKM. This CDR3 is built from 15 residues. V dropped 10 bases and J dropped 6; count of bases not matched to a gene: 14. The CDR3 loop is CAIHPGLGMGNEQFF. CDR3 nucleotides: TGTGCCATTCATCCGGGACTAGGAATGGGCAATGAGCAGTTCTTC.

This clone has just one count. The chain uses TRBV28 and TRBJ2-2; 11 positions match TRBD2. In germline, CDR1 is MDHEN, CDR2 SYDVKM. The CDR3 totals 17 residues. V was pared by 10 bases and J by 1 base, with 11 bases of the junction left unmatched. The CDR3 nucleotides read TGTGCCACCCCTAGAGACGGGACTAGCGGGAACACCGGGGAGCTGTTTTTT. Amino acids: CATPRDGTSGNTGELFF. The full variable domain, its missing parts supplied by reference TRBV28 and TRBJ2-2, is DVKVTQSSRYLVKRTGEKVFLECVQDMDHENMFWYRQDPGLGLRLIYFSYDVKMKEKGDIPEGYSVSREKKERFSLILESASTNQTSMYLCATPRDGTSGNTGELFFGEGSRLTVL.

This chain links TRBV5-1 with TRBJ2-4; possible D gene TRBD2, 6 bases. Trimming stripped 0 bases from V and 8 bases from J, with 9 bases between. CDR3 length: 13 residues. CDR1 and CDR2 from the germline V gene are SGHRS and YFSETQ. The CDR3 bases are TGCGCCAGCAGCTTGGTAGGGGAGGACATTCAGTACTTC. It encodes CASSLVGEDIQYF.

The V gene is TRBV27, the J gene TRBJ2-6, with 8 bases lining up with TRBD1. Germline V gene sequence: CDR1 MNHEY, CDR2 SMNVEV (reference sequence). This CDR3 spans 16 amino acids. The junction had 11 bases not matched to a gene; V was cut back by 5 bases and J by 8 bases. As DNA, the CDR3 is TGTGCCAGCAGTCCCATGGACAGGGCGGGGTCCAACGTCCTGACTTTC. Its translation is CASSPMDRAGSNVLTF.

The rearrangement uses TRBV13 and TRBJ1-3, with no clear D. Germline V CDR1 and CDR2: PRHDT, FYEKMQ (reference sequence). V lost 0 bases and J lost 7, with 4 bases in between. The CDR3 length is 12 residues. The CDR3 is CASSLGQNTIYF. CDR3 bases: TGTGCCAGCAGCTTAGGACAGAACACCATATATTTT.

The chain joins TRBV9 to TRBJ2-2; D is possibly TRBD2 (6 bases). This CDR3 has 15 residues. Germline V gives CDR1 SGDLS, CDR2 YYNGEE. The V end was cut by 0 bases, the J end by 3 bases, with 9 bases between. The CDR3, as DNA: TGTGCCAGCAGCGTAGTAGCGGTTGACACCGGGGAGCTGTTTTTT. This gives the protein CASSVVAVDTGELFF.

The gene calls are TRBV5-4 and TRBJ2-2, with TRBD2 matching over 13 bases. Germline CDR1 is SGHNT and CDR2 is YYREEE (reference sequence). The CDR3 covers 17 residues. V dropped 2 bases and J dropped 0; count of bases not matched to a gene: 1. Here the CDR3 DNA reads TGTGCCAGCAGCTTCGGACTAGCGGGGGCGAACACCGGGGAGCTGTTTTTT. Translation: CASSFGLAGANTGELFF.

The genes are TRBV19 and TRBJ2-5, with 7 bases fitting TRBD2. There are 10 residues in the CDR3. With V trimmed by 11 bases and J by 4 bases, 1 base remained unmatched. CDR1 and CDR2 (germline): LNHDA, SQIVND (reference sequence). The CDR3 is CAGGGETQYF. Here the CDR3 DNA reads TGTGCCGGCGGGGGAGAGACCCAGTACTTC. Combining the CDR3 with reference TRBV19 and TRBJ2-5 gives the whole variable domain DGGITQSPKYLFRKEGQNVTLSCEQNLNHDAMYWYRQDPGQGLRLIYYSQIVNDFQKGDIAEGYSVSREKKESFPLTVTSAQKNPTAFYLCAGGGETQYFGPGTRLLVL.

The chain employs TRBV5-1 and TRBJ2-1, with 9 bases that match TRBD2. This CDR3 region has 15 residues. Germline lookup yields CDR1 SGHRS and CDR2 YFSETQ. V was clipped by 1 base and J by 8 bases; unmatched bases: 7. Written as DNA, the CDR3 is TGCGCCAGCAGCTTGAGTGCGGGGGGGATCGATGAGCAGTTCTTC. Residues: CASSLSAGGIDEQFF.

This rearrangement joins TRBV27 to TRBJ2-5; D unresolved. Trimming cost V 3 bases and J 0 bases, with 8 bases left between them. The V gene's germline CDR1 is MNHEY and CDR2 SMNVEV (reference sequence). The CDR3 has 14 amino acids. CDR3 region: CASSFNGYQETQYF. The CDR3 coding sequence is TGTGCCAGCAGTTTTAACGGGTACCAAGAGACCCAGTACTTC.

V gene TRBV9 combines with J gene TRBJ1-6; D call uncertain. Trimming cost V 2 bases and J 1 base, with 10 bases left between them. The CDR3 is 16 amino acids. Germline loops: CDR1 SGDLS, CDR2 YYNGEE. The CDR3 bases are TGTGCCAGCAGCGTCGGCCGGGAATCCTATAATTCACCCCTCCACTTT. Protein product: CASSVGRESYNSPLHF.

This clone was seen a single time. The genes are TRBV28 and TRBJ2-1, with 13 positions matching TRBD2. V trimming: 3 bases; J trimming: 6 bases; junction bases outside the gene matches: 2. The CDR3 loop spans 15 amino acids. CDR1 MDHEN and CDR2 SYDVKM come from the germline V gene. The CDR3, as DNA: TGTGCCAGCAGTTTTAGGACTAGCGGGAGCAATGAGCAGTTCTTC. Protein: CASSFRTSGSNEQFF.

The CDR3: CASSPLATGDSPLHF. The CDR3 DNA follows: TGTGCCAGCTCACCACTTGCAACAGGGGATTCACCCCTCCACTTT. The chain employs TRBV18 and TRBJ1-6, with TRBD1 identical over 7 bases. V was pared by 1 base and J by 8 bases, with 5 bases of the junction left unmatched. CDR1 and CDR2 from the germline V gene are KGHSH and LQKENI. This CDR3 comprises 15 residues.

The count of this clone is one. The rearrangement uses TRBV5-4 and TRBJ2-7; TRBD2 aligns across 11 bases. Germline V gives CDR1 SGHNT, CDR2 YYREEE (reference sequence). V lost 4 bases, J lost 0 bases, and 3 bases stayed unmatched. The CDR3 is made up of 15 amino acids. The CDR3 DNA sequence: TGTGCCAGCAGCCCGGGACTAGCGGCCTCCTACGAGCAGTACTTC. It yields the protein CASSPGLAASYEQYF.

The J gene is TRBJ2-2, the V gene TRBV5-8, with D maybe TRBD1 (5 bases). The CDR3 loop spans 17 amino acids. The germline V gene encodes CDR1 SGHTS and CDR2 YDEGEE. The V and J ends lost 4 bases and 3 bases respectively, with 19 bases between them. CDR3 nucleotide sequence: TGTGCCAGCAGCGCCCTCAAGGGGCGCCGGGACACCGGGGAGCTGTTTTTT. This sequence encodes CASSALKGRRDTGELFF.

The chain couples TRBV4-2 to TRBJ2-6; 8 nucleotides match TRBD1. V gave up 4 bases and J gave up 2 bases; unmatched junction bases: 1. This CDR3 has 15 residues. Germline-derived CDR1 and CDR2 are LGHNA and YNFKEQ. CDR3 in DNA: TGTGCCAGCAGCCCACAGGGGGCTGGGGCCAACGTCCTGACTTTC. Translation: CASSPQGAGANVLTF.

The rearrangement uses TRBV4-1 and TRBJ2-1, with 8 positions matching TRBD2. Germline V gene data show CDR1 as MGHRA and CDR2 as YSYEKL. There are 17 residues in the CDR3. The junction had 11 bases not matched to a gene; V was cut back by 0 bases and J by 7 bases. The CDR3 coding sequence is TGCGCCAGCAGCCAAGAAGGGAGCGGGGGCCCTGGGAATGAGCAGTTCTTC. Encoded protein: CASSQEGSGGPGNEQFF.

The V call is TRBV7-3, the J call TRBJ2-6; D is undetermined. This CDR3 spans 15 amino acids. The V and J ends lost 5 bases and 0 bases respectively, with 8 bases between them. Germline V lookup: CDR1 SGHTA, CDR2 FQGTGA. The CDR3 spells CASSLVSSGANVLTF. The DNA of the CDR3 is TGTGCCAGCAGCCTCGTTAGCTCTGGGGCCAACGTCCTGACTTTC. Full variable domain (remainder filled in from reference TRBV7-3 and TRBJ2-6): GAGVSQTPSNKVTEKGKYVELRCDPISGHTALYWYRQSLGQGPEFLIYFQGTGAADDSGLPNDRFFAVRPEGSVSTLKIQRTERGDSAVYLCASSLVSSGANVLTFGAGSRLTVL.

DNA of the CDR3: TGTGCCAGCAGCCCGGGACAGGGATTGATGGGGGGGGTCACTGAAGCTTTCTTT. Amino acids: CASSPGQGLMGGVTEAFF. This chain uses TRBV9 with TRBJ1-1; 9 bases fit TRBD1. Germline lookup yields CDR1 SGDLS and CDR2 YYNGEE. The J segment lost 4 bases and the V segment lost 4 bases, leaving 17 bases of the junction unmatched. This CDR3 is 18 amino acids long.

The genes are TRBV10-1 and TRBJ1-5; D is unclear. V lost 4 bases, J lost 5 bases, and 6 bases lay in between. Germline loops: CDR1 WNHNN, CDR2 SYGVQD (reference sequence). The CDR3 extends over 12 amino acids. The CDR3 loop is CASSVIDQPQHF. The DNA of the CDR3 is TGCGCCAGCAGTGTAATTGATCAGCCCCAGCATTTT.

This clone occurred once. This chain connects TRBV6-5 to TRBJ1-1; the D gene is possibly TRBD1 (5 bases). The CDR3 length is 13 residues. V dropped 0 bases and J dropped 6 bases, with 8 bases sitting between them. Germline loops: CDR1 MNHEY, CDR2 SVGAGI. The CDR3 loop reads CASSYSRGAEAFF. In nucleotides, the CDR3 is TGTGCCAGCAGTTACTCACGGGGGGCTGAAGCTTTCTTT.

This chain uses TRBV6-1 with TRBJ2-3; 11 bases are shared with TRBD2. Trimming took 3 bases from V and 2 from J; bases not matched to a gene: 4. This CDR3 has 16 residues. Germline lookup yields CDR1 MNHNS and CDR2 SASEGT. For the CDR3, the DNA is TGTGCCAGCAGTGAGGGACTAGCGGTAACCACAGATACGCAGTATTTT. Translation: CASSEGLAVTTDTQYF.

Details on this clone: At the DNA level, this CDR3 is encoded by other sequences in the same sample as well. The V gene is TRBV28, the J gene TRBJ2-7; D is unclear. Germline V gene lookup returns CDR1 MDHEN and CDR2 SYDVKM. V dropped 2 bases and J dropped 3 bases, with 5 bases sitting between them. This CDR3 is built from 12 residues. DNA for the CDR3: TGTGCCAGCAGTTTAGGCGGCTACGAGCAGTACTTC. Translation gives CASSLGGYEQYF. Supplemented by reference TRBV28 and TRBJ2-7, the full variable domain reads DVKVTQSSRYLVKRTGEKVFLECVQDMDHENMFWYRQDPGLGLRLIYFSYDVKMKEKGDIPEGYSVSREKKERFSLILESASTNQTSMYLCASSLGGYEQYFGPGTRLTVT.